The source of this T cell receptor beta chain is a study of cytomegalovirus exposure and HLA in healthy donors (TCRdb year 2017). Some background on the complete study: According to an earlier analysis of a few hundred of the donors, 150 million to 200 million T cells yielded 117 million unique TCR beta sequences and about 280 Gb of sequence data. Approximately 310 gigabases of sequencing data and tens of millions of unique TCR sequences were included in an early release covering 550 to 650 HLA-typed donors. Of the roughly 410 genotyped donors, 81% were placed in the genetic ancestry cluster associated with self-reported Caucasian donors. The study aimed to test whether signatures of past pathogen exposure could be identified by cataloging public T cell receptors. The T cell repertoires of some 700 subjects were profiled by immunosequencing and related to cytomegalovirus serostatus. A separate validation cohort of over a hundred different subjects was used in addition to the approximately 670-subject first cohort. High-throughput TCR immunosequencing, statistical association of individual TCRs with disease status, and machine learning were combined to predict cytomegalovirus infection status. A later analysis re-examined previously published TCR beta repertoires from around 670 donors and added high-resolution HLA genotyping to investigate patterns of TCR occurrence. Rather than using new phenotypic data, the later analysis identified candidate immune exposures from TCR beta sequences and from how often those sequences occurred across donors. An earlier analysis of 500 to 650 of the donors applied high-throughput TCR beta sequencing to assess whether each TCR beta V gene segment acted as functional or pseudogenic. Alongside the repertoire data, information on donor age, sex, ethnicity and CMV serostatus was compiled. Genome-wide SNP genotypes for about 55% of the roughly 670 donors were used in a later genetic analysis, which treated that subset as a discovery cohort. All discovery cohort repertoires had been generated using a single sequencing platform. HLA typing covered class I and class II loci at four-digit resolution. Typing coverage varied by locus: about 620-630 donors for A, B, C, DRB1 and DQB1; some 520 for DQA1; more than 600 for DPA1; fewer than 480 for DPB1. Five DR-DQ haplotypes were handled as single units for association and clustering, since linkage in the cohort was strong. Among roughly 400 genotyped donors of the cohort, an average of approximately 240,000 unique TCR beta nucleotide sequences was sequenced per donor, of which 15% to 20% were non-productive. Results and caveats for the whole study, not just this receptor: Linkage disequilibrium might explain the correlated functional status among segregating V segments, but an unknown experimental factor could not be ruled out. Some IMGT-functional V segments, including TRBV6-2 and TRBV6-3, could not be told apart with the 87-base-pair reads, so those segments were excluded. Because counts were too low, more than 15 rarely observed V segments, including chromosome 9 orphons, were excluded from the earlier analysis of some 540 of the donors. In vitro tests confirmed that a few of the cytomegalovirus-associated TCR beta chains recognize cytomegalovirus antigens. A further reported finding was that TCR beta sequences accurately predicted the HLA-A and HLA-B alleles for most subjects in the first cohort. According to a later analysis, parvovirus B19, influenza, CMV and Epstein-Barr virus appeared linked to several top co-occurrence clusters. Most CMV-associated TCR beta chains appeared to be HLA-restricted in a later analysis, and the HLA associations seemed to be driven largely by CMV exposure. In a later analysis, TCR association rates were found to vary across HLA loci, with the most associated TCRs seen for DRB1 alleles and the fewest for HLA-C alleles. In a later analysis, HLA-associated TCR beta chains showed more clonal expansion and lower generation probabilities than non-associated chains that were equally common. The study listed 150 to 200 TCR beta chains as associated with cytomegalovirus. This cohort had only TCR beta chains sequenced, and the lack of alpha or paired-chain data limited which features could be detected. While some public TCRs were present in many individuals, most TCR sequences turned up only very rarely across donors. The classifier was reported to diagnose cytomegalovirus status with high specificity and sensitivity in both the original and validation cohorts. In an earlier analysis of 587 of the donors, most TCR beta V segments were observed in productive rearrangements about 87% or about 30% of the time, broadly matching IMGT annotations. The sequencing pipeline was judged likely to have produced a cluster of highly shared sequence variants as a technical artifact. For the cohort, immune exposure information was limited to CMV serostatus. In a later genetic analysis, fewer N-insertions in productive TCRs were reported among donors in an Asian-associated ancestry cluster than the roughly 640-donor mean. A later analysis associated around 16,000 TCR beta sequences with specific HLA alleles at a false discovery rate of 0.05. The authors suggested that the approach could potentially be generalized to other disease states and immunological phenotypes. In a later genetic analysis, a missense DCLRE1C variant was associated with V-gene and J-gene trimming of TCR beta chains, and the association was replicated in an independent cohort. Because HLA typing was missing for some donors at each locus, association tests included only the typed subset. Roughly uniform sequencing depth across donors was assumed in presence/absence analyses, although this assumption may not hold. Assigning TCR associations to individual alleles was difficult when HLA alleles, especially DR and DQ, strongly co-occurred.

The method was the immunoSEQ multiplex PCR assay. For the multiplex PCR, a mixture combining 60 forward primers for TCR Vbeta segments and 13 reverse primers for TCR Jbeta segments was used. The CDR3 region of rearranged TCR beta genes was amplified from genomic DNA by a multiplex PCR assay. The Illumina HiSeq System was used to sequence the amplified TCR beta libraries as 87-base-pair reads. In the paper's pipeline: A later analysis counted tens of millions of unique TCR beta chains across the 666 repertoires, and roughly 9.9 million of these chains were shared by at least two donors. A nearest-neighbor algorithm error-corrected the raw reads and collapsed the reads into unique sequences, merging closely related sequences to remove PCR and sequencing errors. To assign V, D and J gene segments, CDR3 sequences were aligned to IMGT reference sequences. For a sequence to be retained, a match of at least six nucleotides was required to both a V gene segment and a J gene segment. Rearrangements were called productive when the CDR3 lacked stop codons and stayed in frame with V and J; all others were non-productive. Following IMGT convention, CDR3 was defined as the stretch from the second conserved V-encoded cysteine to the conserved J-encoded phenylalanine. In an earlier analysis of approximately 500 of the donors, sequences lacking an unambiguous match to a single V gene segment were excluded. In an earlier analysis of approximately 560 of the donors, a V segment was called functional when productive rearrangements were above 56.7%, and segregating when the standard deviation between donors exceeded 5%. A statistical classification framework was developed to diagnose cytomegalovirus status using the catalog of TCR beta chain sequences. In a later analysis, TCR nucleotide sequences were compared against IMGT/GENE-DB human TR gene sequences so that V and J genes could be assigned. A later analysis assigned CDR3 sequences and most-parsimonious VDJ recombination scenarios with the TCRdist pipeline. A later analysis defined each TCR beta chain by its CDR3 amino acid sequence plus V-gene family, and excluded reads lacking a unique V-gene family. To address suspected cross-contamination and a sequencing artifact, a later analysis removed 592 highly shared, low-generation-probability nucleotide sequences. In a later analysis, a clonal expansion index was calculated for each public chain from normalized within-repertoire ranks of inferred template counts. Generation probabilities in a later analysis came from a VDJ recombination model fitted to out-of-frame rearrangements, and those results were checked against IGoR. Hypergeometric tests were used in a later analysis to score TCR-TCR, TCR-HLA and TCR-CMV co-occurrence, with a repertoire-size bias correction applied to the TCR pairs. A later analysis estimated false discovery rates by permuting HLA or CMV assignments 20 times. In a later analysis, co-occurring TCRs were grouped using DBSCAN, with TCRdist sequence similarity added in when clustering inside HLA-allele-positive subsets. Repertoires with fewer than 30,000 or more than 120,000 public chains were left out of co-occurrence clustering, as were about five repertoires with anomalous nucleotide sharing. Sourced from immuneACCESS, this table was stored by TCRdb with only in-frame sequences that have V and J called. A share of the clones is absent; for the studies checked, an unresolved V gene accounts for under half, and the remainder has no known explanation. The V and J calls and clone size were taken over from that table, and D and trimming were inferred from the DNA. This sample has about 200,000 clones in its table, and around 79% of those were observed once. The leading ten clones occupy about 0.36% of the sample.

The cohort comprised 550 to 700 healthy bone marrow donors. Cohort members were all nominally healthy when sampled, although unrecorded immune exposures were likely present. The donor was CMV seropositive and belonged to the group of 250 to 300 seropositive cohort members. Each donor provided a peripheral blood sample, and peripheral blood mononuclear cells were used for TCR beta sequencing. The Qiagen DNeasy Blood Extraction Kit was used to extract genomic DNA from the blood cell samples. Including the terminal cysteine and phenylalanine, the CDR3 comprises 15 residues. Only the CDR3 portion is preserved as DNA: 45 bases, with reading frame beginning at the first base. The CDR1 and CDR2 encoded by the germline V gene are SGDLS and YYNGEE. Ends trimmed: V by 0 bases, J by 6 bases; bases unmatched to a gene: 5. This clone has a handful of counts. Its antigen target is currently unknown. Base-call qualities are not available, and no considerably larger clone is one nucleotide away.

The sequence joins TRBV9 to TRBJ2-2, with 7 central nucleotides matching TRBD2. The TCR originated in a male donor in good health and CMV-seropositive. Sequenced input: PBMCs. The DNA sequence is given as TGTGCCAGCAGCGTAGATAGCGCGGGAGCCGGGGAGCTGTTTTTT. Its product reads: CASSVDSAGAGELFF.